The next 27 T cell receptor beta chains were all read from a single sample in a study of control samples from healthy donors and cancer patients. Clones were sequenced by immunoSEQ multiplex PCR, and TCRdb holds only the in-frame ones, with some missing. The data contain approximately 150,000 clones, approximately 93% of them singletons. The sequenced material came from blood. The receptor source for this set is a man in his late teens or twenties in good health.

CDR3 nucleotides: TGTGCCAGCAGTGATTATGGGCCTGGATCAAATCAGCCCCAGCATTTT. This codes for CASSDYGPGSNQPQHF. This chain connects TRBV2 to TRBJ1-5; D uncertain. V gave up 3 bases and J gave up 4 bases, with 16 bases separating them. The CDR3 covers 16 residues. Germline V lookup: CDR1 SNHLY, CDR2 FYNNEI.

The V and J genes are TRBV4-1 and TRBJ2-1; D is unclear. Looked up from germline, CDR1 is MGHRA and CDR2 is YSYEKL. This CDR3 is 13 amino acids long. Trimming cost V 0 bases and J 6 bases, with 6 bases left between them. The CDR3 spells CASSQEAINEQFF. Here the CDR3 DNA reads TGCGCCAGCAGCCAAGAAGCGATCAATGAGCAGTTCTTC.

This chain links TRBV6-1 with TRBJ2-7, with D possibly TRBD1 on 6 matching bases. This CDR3 is built from 14 residues. Germline assignment: CDR1 MNHNS and CDR2 SASEGT. Trimming left V 2 bases short and J 5 bases short, with 13 bases between. In nucleotides, the CDR3 is TGTGCCAGCAGTGAACCCGGGACACCCCACGAGCAGTACTTC. This codes for CASSEPGTPHEQYF.

The table lists this clone with a count of one. The chain has TRBV12-3 or TRBV12-4 and TRBJ1-1; 9 bases match TRBD1. V lost 6 bases and J lost 5; bases outside the gene matches: 4. This CDR3 is built from 13 residues. CDR3 nucleotides: TGTGCCAGCAGGGAAGGACAGGGGACTGAAGCTTTCTTT. This codes for CASREGQGTEAFF.

The chain carries TRBV6-6 and TRBJ1-5; maybe TRBD1 (6 bases). Germline V lookup: CDR1 MNHNY, CDR2 SVGAGI (reference sequence). This CDR3 region has 16 residues. V lost 1 base, J lost 8 bases, and 18 bases lay in between. CDR3 amino acids: CASSYWAGEGIKPQHF. The CDR3 nucleotides read TGTGCCAGCAGTTACTGGGCAGGGGAGGGGATCAAGCCCCAGCATTTT.

V usage is TRBV28 and J usage is TRBJ1-1, with D unclear. Germline CDR1 is MDHEN and CDR2 is SYDVKM. With 4 bases removed from V and 7 bases from J, the gap between germline ends came to 13 bases. The CDR3 runs 13 residues. CDR3 bases: TGTGCCAGCAGTTCCCTCCTCAGAGATGAAGCTTTCTTT. This gives the protein CASSSLLRDEAFF.

This chain joins TRBV14 and TRBJ1-1; D unclear. The V gene lost 1 base and the J gene lost 6 bases, with 9 bases spanning the gap. This CDR3 spans 13 amino acids. Germline CDR1 and CDR2: SGHDN and FVKESK. The CDR3: CASSQAADPEAFF. For the CDR3, the DNA is TGTGCCAGCAGCCAAGCGGCCGACCCTGAAGCTTTCTTT.

The rearrangement joins TRBV19 to TRBJ1-6, with 12 bases fitting TRBD1. The CDR3 runs to 15 residues. The germline CDR1 and CDR2 sequences are LNHDA and SQIVND (reference sequence). V was pared by 3 bases and J by 9 bases, with 3 bases of the junction left unmatched. The CDR3 reads CASSITGQGASPLHF. CDR3 DNA sequence: TGTGCCAGTAGTATTACGGGACAGGGGGCTTCACCCCTCCACTTT.

J is TRBJ1-1 and V is TRBV27; weak D call: TRBD1 (5 bases). The V end was cut by 6 bases, the J end by 4 bases, with 12 bases between. The CDR3 runs 13 residues. Germline V gene sequence: CDR1 MNHEY, CDR2 SMNVEV (reference sequence). CDR3 in amino acids: CASSPLGGTEAFF. DNA for the CDR3: TGTGCCAGCAGCCCCTTGGGGGGCACTGAAGCTTTCTTT.

V usage is TRBV7-3 and J usage is TRBJ2-7; no clear D gene. The V and J ends lost 0 bases and 6 bases respectively, with 12 bases between them. In germline, CDR1 is SGHTA, CDR2 FQGTGA. The CDR3 sequence is 14 residues long. CDR3 sequence reads: CASSLTPPPAEQYF. Written as DNA, the CDR3 is TGTGCCAGCAGCTTAACTCCCCCCCCGGCCGAGCAGTACTTC. Filled out from reference TRBV7-3 and TRBJ2-7, the complete variable domain reads GAGVSQTPSNKVTEKGKYVELRCDPISGHTALYWYRQSLGQGPEFLIYFQGTGAADDSGLPNDRFFAVRPEGSVSTLKIQRTERGDSAVYLCASSLTPPPAEQYFGPGTRLTVT.

This sequence joins TRBV6-1 and TRBJ1-2; TRBD1 aligns across 7 bases. The V gene's germline CDR1 is MNHNS and CDR2 SASEGT. Trimming at V came to 3 bases and at J to 2 bases, leaving 3 bases not matched to a gene. CDR3 length: 14 amino acids. The CDR3: CASSEVTGNYGYTF. The CDR3 coding sequence is TGTGCCAGCAGTGAGGTGACAGGGAACTATGGCTACACCTTC.

The V and J genes are TRBV12-5 and TRBJ2-2; D remains unclear. The V gene's germline CDR1 is LGHNT and CDR2 FRNRAP. Trimming took off 1 base at V and 1 base at J, with 13 bases between the two ends. There are 17 residues in the CDR3. In DNA form, the CDR3 reads TGTGCTAGTGGTTTGGACCCGACGTTAAAGAACACCGGGGAGCTGTTTTTT. As protein: CASGLDPTLKNTGELFF.

CDR3 nucleotide sequence: TGTGCCACCAGTGATTTTAGGAAAACAGGGGGCCCCGAGACCCAGTACTTC. Translated, it gives CATSDFRKTGGPETQYF. The chain carries TRBV24-1 and TRBJ2-5, with TRBD1 matching 9 bases. The trim removed 1 base at V and 5 bases at J, leaving 10 bases unmatched. CDR3 length equals 17 residues. Per the germline V gene, CDR1 is KGHDR and CDR2 is SFDVKD.

The CDR3 region is CASSLWGTGRETQYF. The DNA for the CDR3 is TGTGCCAGCAGCTTATGGGGGACAGGGCGCGAGACCCAGTACTTC. J is TRBJ2-5 and V is TRBV13; TRBD1 aligns across 9 bases. The CDR3 is made up of 15 amino acids. Germline V gives CDR1 PRHDT, CDR2 FYEKMQ (reference sequence). J lost 5 bases, V lost 2 bases, and 6 bases had no gene match. The variable domain in full, with the rest retrieved from reference TRBV13 and TRBJ2-5, is AAGVIQSPRHLIKEKRETATLKCYPIPRHDTVYWYQQGPGQDPQFLISFYEKMQSDKGSIPDRFSAQQFSDYHSELNMSSLELGDSALYFCASSLWGTGRETQYFGPGTRLLVL.

V usage is TRBV28 and J usage is TRBJ1-3, with D tentatively TRBD1 (5 bases). CDR3 length: 13 residues. Between the trimmed V and J ends, which lost 7 bases and 2 bases, there was a span of 9 bases. The V gene's germline CDR1 is MDHEN and CDR2 SYDVKM. The CDR3 DNA reads as TGTGCCAGCAAGGGAGGGGCTGGAAACACCATATATTTT. This translates into CASKGGAGNTIYF.

Note on this clone: At the DNA level, this CDR3 is encoded by other sequences in the same sample as well. J is TRBJ2-7 and V is TRBV6-5; 7 nucleotides match TRBD1. J gave up 2 bases and V 2 bases, and 3 bases lay outside the gene matches. The CDR3 has 14 residues. CDR1 and CDR2 (germline): MNHEY, SVGAGI. The CDR3 loop is CASSYGQGAYEQYF. The CDR3 nucleotides read TGTGCCAGCAGTTACGGGCAGGGGGCCTACGAGCAGTACTTC.

V is TRBV27 and J is TRBJ1-1, with 10 positions matching TRBD1. Trimming took 2 bases from V and 4 from J; bases not matched to a gene: 1. CDR3 length: 14 amino acids. CDR1 is MNHEY, CDR2 SMNVEV, per germline (reference sequence). Here the CDR3 reads CASSLDRGPTEAFF. As DNA, the CDR3 is TGTGCCAGCAGTTTAGACAGGGGGCCCACTGAAGCTTTCTTT.

This clone has just one count. The V and J genes are TRBV10-3 and TRBJ2-3; 7 nucleotides agree with TRBD2. This CDR3 is built from 18 residues. Germline V lookup: CDR1 ENHRY, CDR2 SYGVKD. The J segment lost 9 bases and the V segment lost 4 bases, leaving 22 bases of the junction unmatched. The CDR3 loop is CAISAAGREETPRRTQYF. Here the CDR3 DNA reads TGTGCCATCAGTGCCGCCGGACGGGAGGAGACCCCTAGACGGACGCAGTATTTT.

This rearrangement joins TRBV9 to TRBJ2-5, with 9 bases identical to TRBD1. This CDR3 has 16 residues. Germline CDR1 and CDR2: SGDLS and YYNGEE. The V gene end was trimmed by 0 bases and the J gene end by 4 bases; junction bases not matched to a gene: 7. CDR3 protein: CASSVAPQGASETQYF. The DNA of the CDR3 is TGTGCCAGCAGCGTAGCCCCACAGGGGGCATCAGAGACCCAGTACTTC.

This clone appeared once. The rearrangement uses TRBV4-1 and TRBJ2-7; 7 positions agree with TRBD1. The CDR3 has 15 amino acids. CDR1 is MGHRA and CDR2 is YSYEKL in the germline V gene. V dropped 4 bases and J dropped 0; count of bases not matched to a gene: 6. The CDR3 bases are TGCGCCAGCAGCCTAAAGGACAGGAGCTCCTACGAGCAGTACTTC. Translation: CASSLKDRSSYEQYF.

The CDR3 loop is CASSQELDQPQHF. CDR3 bases: TGTGCCAGCAGCCAAGAGTTGGATCAGCCCCAGCATTTT. The chain has TRBV4-2 and TRBJ1-5; no clear D gene. Germline V gene sequence: CDR1 LGHNA, CDR2 YNFKEQ. The CDR3 sequence is 13 residues long. V dropped 0 bases and J dropped 5 bases, with 5 bases sitting between them.

The rearrangement links TRBV24-1 to TRBJ2-2; D ambiguous. CDR3 length equals 14 residues. CDR1 is KGHDR and CDR2 is SFDVKD in the germline V gene. V was cut by 5 bases and J by 2 bases, with 8 bases left in between. The CDR3 sequence: CATSGRINTGELFF. In DNA, the CDR3 is TGTGCCACCAGTGGTCGAATTAACACCGGGGAGCTGTTTTTT.

The V and J genes are TRBV7-9 and TRBJ2-1, with TRBD1 as a possible D gene (6 bases). The CDR3 contains 15 residues. Germline V lookup: CDR1 SEHNR, CDR2 FQNEAQ (reference sequence). Trimming took off 3 bases at V and 8 bases at J, with 17 bases between the two ends. The CDR3 sequence is CASSLDVPGGYEQFF. In nucleotides, the CDR3 is TGTGCCAGCAGCTTGGATGTACCTGGGGGCTATGAGCAGTTCTTC.

The chain is built from TRBV7-2 and TRBJ1-2; 9 bases are shared with TRBD1. Germline loops: CDR1 SGHTA, CDR2 FQGNSA. This CDR3 has 16 residues. Trimming at V came to 4 bases and at J to 6 bases, leaving 12 bases not matched to a gene. CDR3 nucleotides: TGTGCCAGCAGCTCCTTCATAGGACAGGGGAAAGATGGCTACACCTTC. Its protein product is CASSSFIGQGKDGYTF.

Only a few counts were recorded for this clone. The CDR3 spells CASSLGPPASGNTIYF. The CDR3 nucleotides are TGCGCCAGCAGCTTGGGTCCGCCGGCCTCTGGAAACACCATATATTTT. This chain uses TRBV5-1 with TRBJ1-3, with unresolved D. The CDR3 is made up of 16 amino acids. From germline, CDR1 is SGHRS and CDR2 YFSETQ. The V end was cut by 0 bases, the J end by 0 bases, with 10 bases between.

The chain joins TRBV10-3 to TRBJ1-5; TRBD1 matches 9 bases. CDR1 and CDR2 (germline): ENHRY, SYGVKD. J was trimmed by 1 base and V by 4 bases; bases with no gene match: 11. The CDR3 runs to 18 residues. CDR3 region: CAISATGGGEMSNQPQHF. Here the CDR3 DNA reads TGTGCCATCAGTGCTACAGGGGGCGGCGAAATGAGCAATCAGCCCCAGCATTTT.

The chain links TRBV28 to TRBJ2-2; D call uncertain. Trimming pared 1 base from V and 5 bases from J, leaving 8 bases between. The CDR3 is 14 amino acids. Per the germline V gene, CDR1 is MDHEN and CDR2 is SYDVKM. CDR3 protein: CASSLLAKTGELFF. The CDR3 DNA is TGTGCCAGCAGTTTATTAGCTAAGACCGGGGAGCTGTTTTTT.